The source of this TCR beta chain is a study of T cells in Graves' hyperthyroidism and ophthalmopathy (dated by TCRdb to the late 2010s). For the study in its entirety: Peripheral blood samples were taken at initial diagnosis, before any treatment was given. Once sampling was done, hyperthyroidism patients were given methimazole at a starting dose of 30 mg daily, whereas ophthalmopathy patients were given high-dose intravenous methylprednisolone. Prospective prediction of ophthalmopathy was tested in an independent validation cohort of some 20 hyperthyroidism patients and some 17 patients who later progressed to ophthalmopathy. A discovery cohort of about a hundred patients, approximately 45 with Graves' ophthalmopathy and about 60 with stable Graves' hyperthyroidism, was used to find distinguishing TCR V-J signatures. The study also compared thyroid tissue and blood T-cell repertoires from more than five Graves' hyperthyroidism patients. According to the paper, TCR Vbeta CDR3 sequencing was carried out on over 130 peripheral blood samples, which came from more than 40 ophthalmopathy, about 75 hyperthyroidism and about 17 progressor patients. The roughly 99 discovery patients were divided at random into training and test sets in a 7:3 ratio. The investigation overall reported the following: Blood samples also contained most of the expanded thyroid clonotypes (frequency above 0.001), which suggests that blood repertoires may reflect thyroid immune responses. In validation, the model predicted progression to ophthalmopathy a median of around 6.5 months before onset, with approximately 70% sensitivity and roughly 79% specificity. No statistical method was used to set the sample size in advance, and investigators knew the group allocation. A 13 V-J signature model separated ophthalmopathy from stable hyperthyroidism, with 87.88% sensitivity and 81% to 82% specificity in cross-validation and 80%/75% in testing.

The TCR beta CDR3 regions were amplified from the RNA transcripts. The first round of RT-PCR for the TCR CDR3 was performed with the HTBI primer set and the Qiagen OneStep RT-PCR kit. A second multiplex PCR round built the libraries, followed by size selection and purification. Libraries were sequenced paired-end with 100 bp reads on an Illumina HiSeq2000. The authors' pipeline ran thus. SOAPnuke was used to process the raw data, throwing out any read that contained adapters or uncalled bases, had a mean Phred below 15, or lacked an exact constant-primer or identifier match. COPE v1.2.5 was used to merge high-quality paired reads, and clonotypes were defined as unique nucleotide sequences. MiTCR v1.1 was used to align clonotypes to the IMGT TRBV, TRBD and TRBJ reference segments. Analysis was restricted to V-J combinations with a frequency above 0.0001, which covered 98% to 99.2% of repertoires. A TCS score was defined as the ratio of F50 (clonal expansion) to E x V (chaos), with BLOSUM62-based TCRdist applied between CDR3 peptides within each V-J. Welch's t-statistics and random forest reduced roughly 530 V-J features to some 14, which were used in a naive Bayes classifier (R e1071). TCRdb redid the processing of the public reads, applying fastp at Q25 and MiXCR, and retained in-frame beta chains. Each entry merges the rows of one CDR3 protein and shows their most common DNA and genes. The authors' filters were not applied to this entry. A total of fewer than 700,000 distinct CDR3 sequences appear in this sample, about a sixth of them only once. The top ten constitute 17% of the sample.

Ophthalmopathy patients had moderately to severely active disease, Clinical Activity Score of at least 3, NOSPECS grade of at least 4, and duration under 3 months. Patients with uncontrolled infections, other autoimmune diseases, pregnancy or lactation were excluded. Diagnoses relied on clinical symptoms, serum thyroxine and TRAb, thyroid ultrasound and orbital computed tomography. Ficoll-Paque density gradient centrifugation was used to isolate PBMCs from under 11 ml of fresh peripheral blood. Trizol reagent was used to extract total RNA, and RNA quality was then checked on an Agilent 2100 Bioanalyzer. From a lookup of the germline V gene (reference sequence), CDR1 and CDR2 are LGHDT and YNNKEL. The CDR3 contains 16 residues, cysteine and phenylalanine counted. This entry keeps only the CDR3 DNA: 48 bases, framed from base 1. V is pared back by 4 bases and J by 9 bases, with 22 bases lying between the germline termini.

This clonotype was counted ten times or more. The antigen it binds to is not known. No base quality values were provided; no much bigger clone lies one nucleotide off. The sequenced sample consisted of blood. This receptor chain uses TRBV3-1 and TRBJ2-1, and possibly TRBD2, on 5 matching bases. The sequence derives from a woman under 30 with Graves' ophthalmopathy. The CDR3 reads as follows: CASSRFSGGSAGEQFF. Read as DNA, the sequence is TGTGCCAGCAGCCGATTCAGTGGAGGTTCTGCGGGTGAGCAGTTCTTC.